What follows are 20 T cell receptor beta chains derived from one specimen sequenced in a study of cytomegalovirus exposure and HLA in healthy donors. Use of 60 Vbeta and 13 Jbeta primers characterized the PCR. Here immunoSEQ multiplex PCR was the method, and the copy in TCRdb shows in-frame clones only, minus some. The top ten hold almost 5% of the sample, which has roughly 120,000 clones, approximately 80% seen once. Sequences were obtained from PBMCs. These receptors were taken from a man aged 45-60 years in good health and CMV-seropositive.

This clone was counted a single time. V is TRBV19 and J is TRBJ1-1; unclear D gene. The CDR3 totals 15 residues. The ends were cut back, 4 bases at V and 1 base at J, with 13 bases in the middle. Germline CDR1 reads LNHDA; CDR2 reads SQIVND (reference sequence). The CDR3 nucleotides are TGTGCCAGTAGTACTGATCGGAGCCCGAACACTGAAGCTTTCTTT. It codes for CASSTDRSPNTEAFF.

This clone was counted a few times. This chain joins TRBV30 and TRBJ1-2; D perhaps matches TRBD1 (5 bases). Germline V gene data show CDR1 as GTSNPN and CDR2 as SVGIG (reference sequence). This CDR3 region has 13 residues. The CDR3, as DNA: TGTGGGACGGGGGAAAGAATGGGGGGAGGCTACACCTTC. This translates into CGTGERMGGGYTF.

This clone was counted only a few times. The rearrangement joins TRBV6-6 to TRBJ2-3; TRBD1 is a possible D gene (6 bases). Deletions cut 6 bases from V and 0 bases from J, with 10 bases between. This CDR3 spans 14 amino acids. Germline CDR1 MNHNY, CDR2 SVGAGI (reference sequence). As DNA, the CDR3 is TGTGCCAGCAGCCAGGACAGTAGCACAGATACGCAGTATTTT. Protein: CASSQDSSTDTQYF.

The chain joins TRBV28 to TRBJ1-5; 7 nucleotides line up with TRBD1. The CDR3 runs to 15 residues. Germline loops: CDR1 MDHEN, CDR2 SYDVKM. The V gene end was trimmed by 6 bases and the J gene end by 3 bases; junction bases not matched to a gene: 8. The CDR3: CASSPTGQYNQPQHF. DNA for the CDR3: TGTGCCAGCAGCCCCACGGGACAGTACAATCAGCCCCAGCATTTT.

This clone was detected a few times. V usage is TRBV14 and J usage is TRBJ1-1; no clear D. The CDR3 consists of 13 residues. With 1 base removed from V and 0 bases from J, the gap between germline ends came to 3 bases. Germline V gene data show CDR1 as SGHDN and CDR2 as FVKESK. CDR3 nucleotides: TGTGCCAGCAGCCAAGCGTTGAACACTGAAGCTTTCTTT. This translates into CASSQALNTEAFF.

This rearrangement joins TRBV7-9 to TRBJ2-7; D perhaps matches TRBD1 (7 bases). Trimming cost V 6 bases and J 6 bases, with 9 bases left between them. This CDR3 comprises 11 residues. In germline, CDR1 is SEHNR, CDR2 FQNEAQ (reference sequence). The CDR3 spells CASRQGGEQYF. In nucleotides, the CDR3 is TGTGCCAGCAGGCAGGGGGGCGAGCAGTACTTC.

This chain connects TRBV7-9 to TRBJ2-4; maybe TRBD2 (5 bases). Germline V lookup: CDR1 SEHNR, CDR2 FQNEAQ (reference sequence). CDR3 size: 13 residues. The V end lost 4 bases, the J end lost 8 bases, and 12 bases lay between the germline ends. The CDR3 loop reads CASSSLKRDIQYF. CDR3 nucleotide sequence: TGTGCCAGCAGCTCCCTCAAGAGGGACATTCAGTACTTC.

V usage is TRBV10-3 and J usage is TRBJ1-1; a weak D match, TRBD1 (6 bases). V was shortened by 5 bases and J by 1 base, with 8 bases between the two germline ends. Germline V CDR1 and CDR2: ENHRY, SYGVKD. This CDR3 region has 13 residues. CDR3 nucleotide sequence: TGTGCCATCAGTTTGGGACAGAACACTGAAGCTTTCTTT. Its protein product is CAISLGQNTEAFF.

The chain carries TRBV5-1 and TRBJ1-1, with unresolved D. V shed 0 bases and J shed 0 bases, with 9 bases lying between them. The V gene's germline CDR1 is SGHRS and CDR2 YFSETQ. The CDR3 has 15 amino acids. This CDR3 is CASSLEARLNTEAFF. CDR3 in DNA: TGCGCCAGCAGCTTGGAGGCCAGGCTGAACACTGAAGCTTTCTTT.

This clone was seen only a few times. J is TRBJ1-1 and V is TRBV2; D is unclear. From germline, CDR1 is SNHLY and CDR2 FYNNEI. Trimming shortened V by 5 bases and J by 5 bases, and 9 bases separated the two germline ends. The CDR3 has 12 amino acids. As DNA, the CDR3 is TGTGCCAGCAGTTTTTCCTCTACTGAAGCTTTCTTT. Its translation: CASSFSSTEAFF.

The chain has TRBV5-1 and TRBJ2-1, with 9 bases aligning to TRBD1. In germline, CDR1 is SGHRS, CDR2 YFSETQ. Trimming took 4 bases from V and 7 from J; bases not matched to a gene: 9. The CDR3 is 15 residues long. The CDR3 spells CASSALGQGRNEQFF. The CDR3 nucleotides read TGCGCCAGCAGCGCCCTAGGACAGGGGAGGAATGAGCAGTTCTTC.

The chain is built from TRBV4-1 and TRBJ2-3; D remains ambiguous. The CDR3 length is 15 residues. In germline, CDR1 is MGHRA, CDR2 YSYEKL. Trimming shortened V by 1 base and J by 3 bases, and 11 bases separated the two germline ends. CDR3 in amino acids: CASSQGPLRTDTQYF. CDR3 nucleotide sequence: TGCGCCAGCAGCCAAGGACCGCTGAGGACAGATACGCAGTATTTT.

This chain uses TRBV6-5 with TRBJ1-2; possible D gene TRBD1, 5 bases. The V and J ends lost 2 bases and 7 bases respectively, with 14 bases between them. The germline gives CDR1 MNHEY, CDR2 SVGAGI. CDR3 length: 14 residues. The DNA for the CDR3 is TGTGCCAGCAGTTACGCGGAGGGGTCTGGTGGCTACACCTTC. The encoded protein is CASSYAEGSGGYTF.

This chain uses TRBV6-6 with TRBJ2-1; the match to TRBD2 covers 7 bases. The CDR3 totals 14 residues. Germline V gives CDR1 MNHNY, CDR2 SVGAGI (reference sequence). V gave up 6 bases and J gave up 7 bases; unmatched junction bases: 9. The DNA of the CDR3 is TGTGCCAGCAGCCCACCCGGGGGGAAAAATGAGCAGTTCTTC. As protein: CASSPPGGKNEQFF.

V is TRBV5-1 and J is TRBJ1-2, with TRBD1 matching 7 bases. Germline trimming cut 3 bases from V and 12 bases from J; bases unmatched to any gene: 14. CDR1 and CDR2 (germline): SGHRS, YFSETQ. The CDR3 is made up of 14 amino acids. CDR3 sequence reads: CASSSTGEGVRNTF. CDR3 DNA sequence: TGCGCCAGCAGCTCCACAGGGGAAGGGGTAAGGAACACCTTC.

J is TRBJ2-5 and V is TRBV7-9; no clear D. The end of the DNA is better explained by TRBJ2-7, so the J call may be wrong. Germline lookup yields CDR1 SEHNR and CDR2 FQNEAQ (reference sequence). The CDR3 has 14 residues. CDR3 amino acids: CASSLEGQYYEQYF. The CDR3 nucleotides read TGTGCCAGCAGCTTAGAAGGTCAGTACTACGAGCAGTACTTC.

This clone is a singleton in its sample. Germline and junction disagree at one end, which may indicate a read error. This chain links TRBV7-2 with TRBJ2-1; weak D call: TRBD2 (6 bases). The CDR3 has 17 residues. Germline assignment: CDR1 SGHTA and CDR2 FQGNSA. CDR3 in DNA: TGCGCCAGCAGCTTAGTCGGCTTAGCGGTTATTCGTAATGAGCAGTTCTTC. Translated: CASSLVGLAVIRNEQFF.

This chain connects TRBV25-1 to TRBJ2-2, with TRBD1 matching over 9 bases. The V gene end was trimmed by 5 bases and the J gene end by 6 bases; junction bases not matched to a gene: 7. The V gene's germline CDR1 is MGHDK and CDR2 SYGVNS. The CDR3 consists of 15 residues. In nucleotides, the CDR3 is TGTGCCAGCAGTAACCCGGACAGGGGCCCCGGGGAGCTGTTTTTT. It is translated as CASSNPDRGPGELFF.

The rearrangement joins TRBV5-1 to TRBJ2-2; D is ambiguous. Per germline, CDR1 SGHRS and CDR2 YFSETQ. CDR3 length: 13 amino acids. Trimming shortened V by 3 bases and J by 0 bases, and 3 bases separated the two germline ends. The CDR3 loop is CASSSSNTGELFF. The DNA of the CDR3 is TGCGCCAGCAGCTCGTCGAACACCGGGGAGCTGTTTTTT.

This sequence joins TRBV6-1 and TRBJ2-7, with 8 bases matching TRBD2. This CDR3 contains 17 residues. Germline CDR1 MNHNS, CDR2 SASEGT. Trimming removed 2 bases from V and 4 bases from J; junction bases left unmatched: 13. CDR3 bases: TGTGCCAGCAGTGAACAGTTCGGCGGGGGGACTCGTTACGAGCAGTACTTC. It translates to CASSEQFGGGTRYEQYF.